This entry describes one T cell receptor (beta chain). This CDR3 has 13 amino acids. Trimming removed 4 bases at V and 2 bases at J, with 8 bases between. Germline V gives CDR1 KGHSH, CDR2 LQKENI. The study recruited people aged about 18 to 95 years across under 25 US areas. Each participant's cohort was designated according to participant-reported clinical history. Per the authors' pipeline: Amplification of reference gene primers provided the estimated nucleated cell counts. Repertoires were generated with immunoSEQ multiplex PCR, while TCRdb's copy carries only in-frame clones and drops some. V, J and clone size derive from that table, while D and trimming were established from the DNA sequence. There are fewer than 250,000 clones in the sample; more than 75% occur only once, and about a sixth lies in the top ten. This sample was included in a study of blood T cell repertoires in COVID-19. Study context: Sites across the United States, Italy and Spain contributed samples from acute and convalescent COVID-19.

The source is a woman in her forties or fifties with acute COVID-19. Sequenced input: PBMCs or T cells enriched from blood (not recorded which). The gene calls are TRBV18 and TRBJ1-2; TRBD1 might be the D (6 bases). The CDR3 DNA sequence: TGTGCCAGCTCACTGCAGGGGAACTATGGCTACACCTTC. Encoded protein: CASSLQGNYGYTF.